Listed below are T cell receptor beta chains from one sample, sequenced in a study of technical replicates of blood from a few donors. Libraries were prepared by immunoSEQ multiplex PCR; TCRdb keeps only in-frame clonotypes and omits some of them. This table has more than 90,000 clones, about 94% appearing once. The sequenced sample was T cells isolated from PBMCs. These receptors originate from a human donor in good health. CDR3s include the opening cysteine and the closing phenylalanine or tryptophan. A D gene is named only where the DNA matches it firmly. The size field is filled for only some rows; it gives once, few, many or a size class.

j_call clone_size d_call v_call cdr3_aa cdr3_nt
TRBJ2-3 . . TRBV6-6 CASEGGSTDTQYF TGTGCCAGCGAGGGCGGGAGCACAGATACGCAGTATTTT
TRBJ1-2 once . TRBV27 CASSSHPTGLLYGYTF TGTGCCAGCAGTTCGCATCCGACAGGACTCCTCTATGGCTACACCTTC
TRBJ2-1 . TRBD2 TRBV27 CASSLLGLAGEFYNEQFF TGTGCCAGCAGCCTACTCGGACTAGCGGGAGAATTCTACAATGAGCAGTTCTTC
TRBJ2-7 . . TRBV13 CASSPNPYEQYF TGTGCCAGCAGCCCTAATCCCTACGAGCAGTACTTC
TRBJ2-7 . TRBD1 TRBV7-9 CASSAGQVIYEQYF TGTGCCAGCAGCGCGGGACAGGTGATCTACGAGCAGTACTTC
TRBJ2-2 . TRBD1 TRBV14 CASSPGTATNTGELFF TGTGCCAGCAGCCCCGGGACAGCTACGAACACCGGGGAGCTGTTTTTT
TRBJ2-7 . TRBD1 TRBV11-3 CASAYPGQGSYEQYF TGTGCCAGCGCCTACCCCGGACAGGGCTCCTACGAGCAGTACTTC
TRBJ2-5 once TRBD1 TRBV7-3 CASSLGGTGGTQETQYF TGTGCCAGCAGCTTAGGGGGGACAGGTGGGACCCAAGAGACCCAGTACTTC
TRBJ1-3 . . TRBV5-4 CASSLKQGSGNTIYF TGTGCCAGCAGCTTGAAACAGGGCTCTGGAAACACCATATATTTT
TRBJ1-1 . . TRBV11-2 CASRPPQAGYMNTEAFF TGTGCCAGCCGCCCCCCTCAGGCAGGGTACATGAACACTGAAGCTTTCTTT
TRBJ2-1 . TRBD2 TRBV6-1 CASRGGVVHEQFF TGTGCCAGCAGGGGAGGGGTGGTCCATGAGCAGTTCTTC